The entry that follows covers one T cell receptor (beta chain) sequence. Its antigen is undetermined. Germline values: CDR1 MGHDK, CDR2 SYGVNS. The CDR3 has 15 amino acids. With UMI labels, 5' RACE was used to prepare the TRB cDNA libraries. Reprocessing the 5' RACE reads, TCRdb reports a single entry for every CDR3 protein and omits DNA. This sample contains tens of thousands of distinct CDR3 sequences. This sample is part of a study of CXCR3-negative and CXCR3-positive naive CD8 T cells. The study, taken as a whole, reports: Sequencing showed both naive subsets with comparably high diversity, and memory CD8+ cells much lower. TRB CDR3s of CXCR3-positive naive cells were more hydrophobic than those of CXCR3-negative naive cells.

The chain employs TRBV25-1 and TRBJ1-5. This TCR derives from a human donor in good health. Some clones in this sample may be carry-over from other donors' samples. The sequenced sample consisted of naive CXCR3+ CD8+ T cells from blood. Subset noted: CD45RO-CCR7+CD27+CD95- naive CD8+ T cells expressing CXCR3 (TNR3+). The CDR3 sequence: CASSEFEGNNQPQHF.